The 7 T cell receptor beta chains below all came from one sample that was sequenced in a study of T-cell memory formation after mild COVID-19. In TCRdb, the 5' RACE reads were re-called with MiXCR into one record per CDR3 protein. The sample carries approximately 400,000 distinct CDR3 sequences, approximately 19% recorded once. Sequencing was performed on PBMCs or a T cell subset sorted from them (not recorded which). The source of these receptors is a man between 18 and 35 years old who had mild COVID-19 (a few samples of this study predate the infection). Cell type and time point are not known.

This clonotype was counted between two and nine times. The chain links TRBV2 to TRBJ2-7; 7 nucleotides agree with TRBD1. The CDR3 runs 14 residues. The V and J ends lost 7 bases and 3 bases, in that order; junction bases with no gene match: 9. The germline gives CDR1 SNHLY, CDR2 FYNNEI. This chain's CDR3 is CASKIERQGYEQYF. For the CDR3, the DNA is TGTGCCAGCAAAATAGAAAGACAGGGCTACGAGCAGTACTTC.

This clonotype was picked up a small number of times. V usage is TRBV9 and J usage is TRBJ2-7; D is ambiguous. This CDR3 spans 14 amino acids. V was cut by 4 bases and J by 4 bases, with 15 bases left in between. Looked up from germline, CDR1 is SGDLS and CDR2 is YYNGEE. CDR3 residues: CASSSNENFYEQYF. The DNA for the CDR3 is TGTGCCAGCAGCTCCAACGAGAACTTTTACGAGCAGTACTTC.

This clonotype was detected once. The chain has TRBV14 and TRBJ2-1; 9 bases agree with TRBD1. Germline V gene sequence: CDR1 SGHDN, CDR2 FVKESK. CDR3 length equals 13 residues. Trimming cost V 3 bases and J 15 bases; bases outside gene matches: 9. CDR3 protein: CASSQYRTGAMFF. DNA of the CDR3: TGTGCCAGCAGCCAGTATCGGACAGGGGCCATGTTCTTC.

This clonotype was detected ten times or more. V and J are TRBV12-3 or TRBV12-4 and TRBJ2-4, with 10 bases matching TRBD1. V was clipped by 5 bases and J by 0 bases; unmatched bases: 10. The CDR3 is 18 residues long. In DNA form, the CDR3 reads TGTGCCAGCAGTCCTCCCCGTCGGACAGGGGGAGCCAAAAACATTCAGTACTTC. This translates into CASSPPRRTGGAKNIQYF.

This chain links TRBV10-3 with TRBJ2-5; 11 bases fit TRBD2. This CDR3 contains 18 residues. Germline values: CDR1 ENHRY, CDR2 SYGVKD. The ends lost 2 bases at V and 2 bases at J; junction bases unmatched: 10. CDR3 loop: CAISEPIAGGPKQETQYF. The CDR3 bases are TGTGCCATCAGTGAGCCCATAGCGGGGGGGCCCAAGCAAGAGACCCAGTACTTC.

The chain joins TRBV7-2 to TRBJ1-2; D remains unclear. The germline V gene has CDR1 SGHTA and CDR2 FQGNSA. V was pared by 5 bases and J by 8 bases, with 15 bases between. CDR3 length: 13 amino acids. In nucleotides, the CDR3 is TGTGCCAGCAGCCTGAGACCGGATAGGGGCTACACCTTC. Translation gives CASSLRPDRGYTF.

This clonotype appeared a few times. The gene calls are TRBV5-1 and TRBJ1-3; D is perhaps TRBD1 (6 bases). Germline lookup yields CDR1 SGHRS and CDR2 YFSETQ. The CDR3 runs to 15 residues. V was cut by 4 bases and J by 0 bases, with 11 bases left in between. The CDR3 DNA reads TGCGCCAGCAGCCTCGGGGGCCTCTCTGGAAACACCATATATTTT. This encodes CASSLGGLSGNTIYF.